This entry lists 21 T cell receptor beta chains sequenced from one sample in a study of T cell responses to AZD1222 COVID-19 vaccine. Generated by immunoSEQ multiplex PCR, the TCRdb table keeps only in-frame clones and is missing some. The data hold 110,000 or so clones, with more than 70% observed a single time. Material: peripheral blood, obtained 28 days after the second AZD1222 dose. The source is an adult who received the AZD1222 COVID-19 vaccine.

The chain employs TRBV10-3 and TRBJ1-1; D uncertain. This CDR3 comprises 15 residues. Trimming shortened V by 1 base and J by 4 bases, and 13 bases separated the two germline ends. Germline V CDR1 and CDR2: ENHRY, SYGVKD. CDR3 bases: TGTGCCATCAGTGAGTTTAGGGCGGAGGGCACTGAAGCTTTCTTT. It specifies CAISEFRAEGTEAFF.

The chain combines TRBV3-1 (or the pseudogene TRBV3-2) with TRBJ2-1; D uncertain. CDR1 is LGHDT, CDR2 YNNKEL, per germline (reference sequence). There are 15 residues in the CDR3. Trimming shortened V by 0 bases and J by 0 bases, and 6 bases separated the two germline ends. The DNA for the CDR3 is TGTGCCAGCAGCCAAGAGGCTTCCTCCTACAATGAGCAGTTCTTC. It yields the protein CASSQEASSYNEQFF.

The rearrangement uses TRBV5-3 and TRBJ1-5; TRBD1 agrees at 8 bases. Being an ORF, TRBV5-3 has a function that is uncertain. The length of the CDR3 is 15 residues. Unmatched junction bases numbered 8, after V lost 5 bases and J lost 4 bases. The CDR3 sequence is CARRPRGQGNQPQHF. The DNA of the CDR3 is TGTGCCAGAAGGCCCAGAGGACAGGGAAATCAGCCCCAGCATTTT.

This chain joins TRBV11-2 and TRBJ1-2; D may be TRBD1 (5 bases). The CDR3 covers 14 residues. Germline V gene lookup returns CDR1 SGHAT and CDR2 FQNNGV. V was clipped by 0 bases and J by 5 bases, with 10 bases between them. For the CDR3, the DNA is TGTGCCAGCAGCTTAGAGAGAGCAGGGTATGGCTACACCTTC. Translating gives CASSLERAGYGYTF.

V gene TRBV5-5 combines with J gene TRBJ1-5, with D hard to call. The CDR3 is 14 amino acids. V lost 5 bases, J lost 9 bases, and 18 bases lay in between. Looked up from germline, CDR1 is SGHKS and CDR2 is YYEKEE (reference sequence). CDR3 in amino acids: CASSSDPRGPPQHF. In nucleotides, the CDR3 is TGTGCCAGCAGTTCTGACCCCCGCGGACCGCCCCAGCATTTT. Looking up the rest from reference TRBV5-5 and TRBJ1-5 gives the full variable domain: DAGVTQSPTHLIKTRGQQVTLRCSPISGHKSVSWYQQVLGQGPQFIFQYYEKEERGRGNFPDRFSARQFPNYSSELNVNALLLGDSALYLCASSSDPRGPPQHFGDGTRLSIL.

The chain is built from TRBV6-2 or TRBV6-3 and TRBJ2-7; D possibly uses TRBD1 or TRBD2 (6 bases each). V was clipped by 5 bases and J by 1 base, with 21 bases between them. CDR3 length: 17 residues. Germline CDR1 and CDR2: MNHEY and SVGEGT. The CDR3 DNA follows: TGTGCCAGCAGTCCCCACGGGGGCAGGGGAGAATCCTACGAGCAGTACTTC. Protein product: CASSPHGGRGESYEQYF.

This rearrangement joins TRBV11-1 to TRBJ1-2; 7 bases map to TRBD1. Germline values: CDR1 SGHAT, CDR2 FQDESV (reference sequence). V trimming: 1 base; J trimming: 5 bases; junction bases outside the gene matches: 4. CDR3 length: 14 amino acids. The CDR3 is CASSLEGGSYGYTF. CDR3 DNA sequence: TGTGCCAGCAGCTTAGAAGGGGGCAGTTATGGCTACACCTTC.

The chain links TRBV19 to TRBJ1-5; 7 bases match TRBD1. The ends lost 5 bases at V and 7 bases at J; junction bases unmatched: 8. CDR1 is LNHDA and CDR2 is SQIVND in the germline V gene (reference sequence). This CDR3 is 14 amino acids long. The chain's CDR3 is CASSVDRREQPQHF. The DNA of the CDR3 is TGTGCCAGTAGTGTGGACAGGCGGGAACAGCCCCAGCATTTT.

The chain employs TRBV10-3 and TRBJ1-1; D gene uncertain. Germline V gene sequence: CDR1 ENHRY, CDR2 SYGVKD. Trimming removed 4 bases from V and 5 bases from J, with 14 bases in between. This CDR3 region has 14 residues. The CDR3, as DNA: TGTGCCATCAGTGTAGATCAGTTTTCTACTGAAGCTTTCTTT. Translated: CAISVDQFSTEAFF.

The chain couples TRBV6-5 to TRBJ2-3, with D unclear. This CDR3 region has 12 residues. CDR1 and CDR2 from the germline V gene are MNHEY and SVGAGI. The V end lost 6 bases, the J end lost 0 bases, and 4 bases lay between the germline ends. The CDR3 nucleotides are TGTGCCAGCAGCGCAAGCACAGATACGCAGTATTTT. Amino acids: CASSASTDTQYF.

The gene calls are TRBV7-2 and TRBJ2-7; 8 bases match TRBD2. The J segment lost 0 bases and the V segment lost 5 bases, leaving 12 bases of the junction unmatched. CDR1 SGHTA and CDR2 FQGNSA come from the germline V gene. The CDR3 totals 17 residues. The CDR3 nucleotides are TGTGCCAGCAGCCCCCAAGGTGGTAGCGGGGTCTCCTACGAGCAGTACTTC. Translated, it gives CASSPQGGSGVSYEQYF.

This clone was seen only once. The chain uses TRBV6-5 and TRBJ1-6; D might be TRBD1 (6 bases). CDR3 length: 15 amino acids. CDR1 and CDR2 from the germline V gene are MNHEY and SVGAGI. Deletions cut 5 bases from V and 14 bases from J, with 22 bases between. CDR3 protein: CASSQQGFLIQSLHF. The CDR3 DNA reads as TGTGCCAGCAGTCAACAGGGTTTTCTAATTCAATCCCTCCACTTT.

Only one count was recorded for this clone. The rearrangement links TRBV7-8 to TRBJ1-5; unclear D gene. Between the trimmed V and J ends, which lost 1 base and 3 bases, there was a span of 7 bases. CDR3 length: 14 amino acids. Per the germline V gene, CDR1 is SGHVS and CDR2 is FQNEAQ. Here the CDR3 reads CASSLGDFNQPQHF. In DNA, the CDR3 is TGTGCCAGCAGCTTAGGAGACTTCAATCAGCCCCAGCATTTT. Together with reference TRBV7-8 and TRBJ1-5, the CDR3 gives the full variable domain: GAGVSQSPRYKVAKRGQDVALRCDPISGHVSLFWYQQALGQGPEFLTYFQNEAQLDKSGLPSDRFFAERPEGSVSTLKIQRTQQEDSAVYLCASSLGDFNQPQHFGDGTRLSIL.

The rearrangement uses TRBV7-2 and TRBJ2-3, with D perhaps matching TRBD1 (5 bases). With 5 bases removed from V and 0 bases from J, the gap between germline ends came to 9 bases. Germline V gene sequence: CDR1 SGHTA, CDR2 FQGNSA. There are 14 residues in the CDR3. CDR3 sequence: CASSQGASTDTQYF. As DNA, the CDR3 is TGTGCCAGCAGCCAAGGGGCTAGCACAGATACGCAGTATTTT.

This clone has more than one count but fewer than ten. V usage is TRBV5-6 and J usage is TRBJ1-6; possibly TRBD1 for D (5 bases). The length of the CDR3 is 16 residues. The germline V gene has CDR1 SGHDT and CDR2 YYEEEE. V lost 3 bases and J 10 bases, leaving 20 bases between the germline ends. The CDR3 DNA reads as TGTGCCAGCAGCTCCCCCTACGACACGGGGCGGTCACCCCTCCACTTT. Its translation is CASSSPYDTGRSPLHF.

DNA for the CDR3: TGTGCCAGCAGTAGCGGGGGAGAGGGGGAAAAACTGTTTTTT. Its translation is CASSSGGEGEKLFF. The chain employs TRBV28 and TRBJ1-4; maybe TRBD1 (5 bases). This CDR3 has 14 residues. Germline V lookup: CDR1 MDHEN, CDR2 SYDVKM. Trimming stripped 5 bases from V and 8 bases from J, with 15 bases between.

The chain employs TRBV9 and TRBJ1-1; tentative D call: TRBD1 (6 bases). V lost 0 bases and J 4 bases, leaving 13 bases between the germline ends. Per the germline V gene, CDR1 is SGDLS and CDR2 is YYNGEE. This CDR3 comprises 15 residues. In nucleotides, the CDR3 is TGTGCCAGCAGCGTAGGAGGGGGGGCTTCCACTGAAGCTTTCTTT. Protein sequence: CASSVGGGASTEAFF.

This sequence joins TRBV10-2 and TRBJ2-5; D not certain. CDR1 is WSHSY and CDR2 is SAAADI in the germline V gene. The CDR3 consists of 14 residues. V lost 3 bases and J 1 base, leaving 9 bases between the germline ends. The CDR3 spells CASSDRQTQETQYF. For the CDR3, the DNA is TGCGCCAGCAGTGATAGGCAGACCCAAGAGACCCAGTACTTC.

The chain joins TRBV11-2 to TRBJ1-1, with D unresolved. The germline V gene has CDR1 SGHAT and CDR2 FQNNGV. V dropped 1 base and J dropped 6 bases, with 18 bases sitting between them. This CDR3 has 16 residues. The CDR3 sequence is CASSLVGKLSIAEAFF. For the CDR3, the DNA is TGTGCCAGCAGCTTAGTAGGGAAATTAAGTATCGCTGAAGCTTTCTTT. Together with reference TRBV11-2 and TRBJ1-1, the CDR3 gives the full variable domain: EAGVAQSPRYKIIEKRQSVAFWCNPISGHATLYWYQQILGQGPKLLIQFQNNGVVDDSQLPKDRFSAERLKGVDSTLKIQPAKLEDSAVYLCASSLVGKLSIAEAFFGQGTRLTVV.

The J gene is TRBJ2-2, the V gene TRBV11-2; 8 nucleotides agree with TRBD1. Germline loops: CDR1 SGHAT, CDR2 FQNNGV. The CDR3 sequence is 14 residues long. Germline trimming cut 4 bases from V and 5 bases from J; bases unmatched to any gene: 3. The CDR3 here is CASSWTGYTGELFF. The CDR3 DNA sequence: TGTGCCAGCAGCTGGACAGGGTATACCGGGGAGCTGTTTTTT.

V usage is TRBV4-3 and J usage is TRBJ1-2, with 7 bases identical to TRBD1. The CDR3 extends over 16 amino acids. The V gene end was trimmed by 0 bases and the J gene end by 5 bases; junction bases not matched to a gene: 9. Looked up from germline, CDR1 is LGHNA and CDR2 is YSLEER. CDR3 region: CASSQDNRGLGYGYTF. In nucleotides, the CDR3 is TGCGCCAGCAGCCAAGATAACAGGGGATTGGGGTATGGCTACACCTTC.